A single sample gave rise to the 31 T cell receptor beta chains below, sequenced in a study of HIV-infected patients and healthy controls. Antiretroviral therapy had run roughly three months, about 14 weeks, before follow-up blood collection. Whole blood was used without fractionation, so all unsorted peripheral T cells were included. Around 500 ng RNA was reverse transcribed with alpha and beta constant-region primers. Alpha and beta chain libraries were made separately by chain-specific third strand synthesis with multiplexing indices. MiXCR was run by TCRdb on the 5' RACE reads, yielding one entry per CDR3 protein. The sample has over 8,000 distinct CDR3 sequences; 6% are singletons. Source: blood, taken during antiretroviral therapy. The receptors were sampled from an adult with HIV infection. The donor label of this sample is uncertain.

This chain uses TRBV28 with TRBJ2-1; weak D call: TRBD2 (6 bases). The ends were cut back, 4 bases at V and 8 bases at J, with 18 bases in the middle. The length of the CDR3 is 15 residues. CDR1 MDHEN and CDR2 SYDVKM come from the germline V gene. The CDR3 protein is CASSSRGVAFDEQFF. CDR3 in DNA: TGTGCCAGCAGTTCCCGCGGGGTAGCGTTCGATGAGCAGTTCTTC.

This clonotype appeared many times. The V call is TRBV29-1, the J call TRBJ1-1; D call uncertain. Germline CDR1 SQVTM, CDR2 ANQGSEA. The CDR3 consists of 10 residues. The ends were cut back, 4 bases at V and 7 bases at J, with 7 bases in the middle. Written as DNA, the CDR3 is TGCAGCGTTGGGGCAGTTGAAGCTTTCTTT. It translates to CSVGAVEAFF.

This clonotype was picked up many times. This chain joins TRBV6-6 and TRBJ1-2; 8 bases agree with TRBD1. The trim removed 7 bases at V and 4 bases at J, leaving 11 bases unmatched. CDR1 and CDR2 (germline): MNHNY, SVGAGI (reference sequence). CDR3 length: 15 amino acids. The CDR3 here is CASITAGGPGYGYTF. The CDR3 DNA reads as TGTGCCAGCATCACCGCAGGGGGCCCTGGCTATGGCTACACCTTC.

In this sample, this clonotype turned up many times. The rearrangement links TRBV11-2 to TRBJ1-4, with D uncertain. The germline CDR1 and CDR2 sequences are SGHAT and FQNNGV. Trimming shortened V by 0 bases and J by 12 bases, and 17 bases separated the two germline ends. CDR3 length: 15 amino acids. The CDR3 loop is CASSLDSSGRAQLFF. CDR3 nucleotide sequence: TGTGCCAGCAGCTTAGATTCAAGTGGGAGGGCTCAACTGTTTTTT.

This clonotype was counted ten times or more. This rearrangement joins TRBV7-8 to TRBJ1-2; TRBD1 matches at 8 bases. Trimming took 5 bases from V and 8 from J; bases not matched to a gene: 10. Germline loops: CDR1 SGHVS, CDR2 FQNEAQ. This CDR3 comprises 14 residues. CDR3 nucleotides: TGTGCCAGCAGCACCGGACAGGGCGGTAGCGGCTACACCTTC. Encoded protein: CASSTGQGGSGYTF.

The V gene is TRBV7-8, the J gene TRBJ2-3; 8 bases agree with TRBD2. The CDR3 covers 16 residues. Looked up from germline, CDR1 is SGHVS and CDR2 is FQNEAQ. The ends lost 4 bases at V and 4 bases at J; junction bases unmatched: 10. CDR3 nucleotide sequence: TGTGCCAGCAGCTCATCAGCGGGGGAGGGCGCAGATACGCAGTATTTT. Translating it yields CASSSSAGEGADTQYF.

This clonotype was recorded many times. The CDR3 region has the DNA TGTGCCAGCAGCCTGAGCGGGGCCGGCTCCTACGAGCAGTACTTC. As protein: CASSLSGAGSYEQYF. V and J are TRBV9 and TRBJ2-7; 7 bases agree with TRBD2. From germline, CDR1 is SGDLS and CDR2 YYNGEE. The CDR3 is 15 residues long. Trimming removed 4 bases from V and 0 bases from J; junction bases left unmatched: 7.

This clonotype was observed a few times. This sequence joins TRBV7-3 and TRBJ2-1; 10 bases match TRBD2. V trimming: 3 bases; J trimming: 6 bases; junction bases outside the gene matches: 8. There are 16 residues in the CDR3. CDR1 and CDR2 from the germline V gene are SGHTA and FQGTGA. Written as DNA, the CDR3 is TGTGCCAGCAGCTTTCTTAGCGGGAGGCCCCGCAATGAGCAGTTCTTC. The encoded protein is CASSFLSGRPRNEQFF.

V is TRBV5-6 and J is TRBJ2-5; D perhaps matches TRBD2 (6 bases). The CDR3 covers 14 residues. V was trimmed by 2 bases and J by 4 bases, leaving 12 bases between them. CDR1 and CDR2 (germline): SGHDT, YYEEEE. CDR3 bases: TGTGCCAGCAGCTTTAACGCCGGGGGAGAGACCCAGTACTTC. Its protein is CASSFNAGGETQYF.

This clonotype was found many times. The chain carries TRBV4-2 and TRBJ1-5; 7 bases align to TRBD1. Per germline, CDR1 LGHNA and CDR2 YNFKEQ. V was pared by 3 bases and J by 4 bases, with 3 bases of the junction left unmatched. This CDR3 contains 14 residues. The CDR3 DNA follows: TGTGCCAGCAGCCACGGGACAGCAAATCAGCCCCAGCATTTT. As protein: CASSHGTANQPQHF.

This clonotype was detected ten times or more. The chain joins TRBV12-3 or TRBV12-4 to TRBJ2-1, with D maybe TRBD2 (6 bases). The length of the CDR3 is 14 residues. Trimming removed 6 bases from V and 5 bases from J, with 14 bases in between. CDR3 nucleotide sequence: TGTGCCAGCAGGTCACGGGACTTCGACAATGAGCAGTTCTTC. This sequence encodes CASRSRDFDNEQFF.

In this sample, this clonotype turned up many times. The chain links TRBV10-3 to TRBJ2-2, with a weak D call TRBD2 (6 bases). Deletions cut 8 bases from V and 0 bases from J, with 16 bases between. This CDR3 is 16 amino acids long. CDR1 is ENHRY, CDR2 SYGVKD, per germline. The CDR3: CAILQGSGANTGELFF. CDR3 nucleotide sequence: TGTGCCATCCTTCAGGGTAGCGGCGCGAACACCGGGGAGCTGTTTTTT.

This clonotype was recorded at least ten times. The chain has TRBV12-3 or TRBV12-4 and TRBJ2-3; D not certain. The CDR3 runs to 15 residues. Trimming took off 5 bases at V and 2 bases at J, with 14 bases between the two ends. CDR3 sequence (DNA): TGTGCCAGCAGTCTAATGGGTCCCCCCACAGATACGCAGTATTTT. Protein: CASSLMGPPTDTQYF.

Many counts were recorded for this clonotype. This chain's CDR3 is CAWSVKDLATEAFF. As DNA, the CDR3 is TGTGCCTGGAGTGTGAAGGATTTAGCCACTGAAGCTTTCTTT. The chain carries TRBV30 and TRBJ1-1; no firm D call. V gave up 0 bases and J gave up 4 bases, with 12 bases separating them. CDR3 length: 14 amino acids. Germline V CDR1 and CDR2: GTSNPN, SVGIG (reference sequence).

The sample holds many counts of this clonotype. This chain connects TRBV7-9 to TRBJ1-4; D is ambiguous. This CDR3 spans 12 amino acids. From germline, CDR1 is SEHNR and CDR2 FQNEAQ (reference sequence). V dropped 4 bases and J dropped 8 bases, with 8 bases sitting between them. The CDR3 bases are TGTGCCAGCAGCTCCCGGAAGGAAAAACTGTTTTTT. Amino acid sequence: CASSSRKEKLFF. The variable domain in full, with the rest retrieved from reference TRBV7-9 and TRBJ1-4, is DTGVSQNPRHKITKRGQNVTFRCDPISEHNRLYWYRQTLGQGPEFLTYFQNEAQLEKSRLLSDRFSAERPKGSFSTLEIQRTEQGDSAMYLCASSSRKEKLFFGSGTQLSVL.

The table lists this clonotype with many counts. The rearrangement links TRBV20-1 to TRBJ2-5; 8 nucleotides match TRBD2. J was trimmed by 5 bases and V by 0 bases; bases with no gene match: 11. Germline values: CDR1 DFQATT, CDR2 SNEGSKA (reference sequence). The CDR3 runs 16 residues. CDR3 in DNA: TGCAGTGCTAGAGACTTTACGGGAGGGAAAGGGGAGACCCAGTACTTC. Residues: CSARDFTGGKGETQYF.

This clonotype appeared many times. This chain uses TRBV30 with TRBJ1-2; tentative D call: TRBD1 (5 bases). The CDR3 covers 12 residues. V gave up 1 base and J gave up 6 bases, with 9 bases separating them. CDR1 is GTSNPN and CDR2 is SVGIG in the germline V gene (reference sequence). The CDR3 loop is CAWSAQGDGYTF. The CDR3 nucleotides are TGTGCCTGGAGTGCTCAGGGAGATGGCTACACCTTC.

This sequence joins TRBV24-1 and TRBJ2-3; 8 bases fit TRBD2. V gave up 5 bases and J gave up 0 bases; unmatched junction bases: 3. CDR1 KGHDR and CDR2 SFDVKD come from the germline V gene. CDR3 size: 15 residues. The CDR3 here is CATSAGRGSTDTQYF. In nucleotides, the CDR3 is TGTGCCACCAGTGCCGGGAGGGGGAGCACAGATACGCAGTATTTT.

V gene TRBV12-3 or TRBV12-4 combines with J gene TRBJ2-3; TRBD2 matches at 9 bases. This CDR3 region has 13 residues. Germline trimming cut 10 bases from V and 8 bases from J; bases unmatched to any gene: 10. The CDR3 DNA reads as TGTGCCACCCTCCGCGGGGGGGCCGGTACGCAGTATTTT. Translation: CATLRGGAGTQYF.

By share of the sample, this clonotype is medium-sized (0.01 to 0.1%). The chain links TRBV11-1 to TRBJ1-1; no firm D call. Germline values: CDR1 SGHAT, CDR2 FQDESV (reference sequence). The ends were cut back, 1 base at V and 4 bases at J, with 10 bases in the middle. CDR3 length: 14 residues. The CDR3 here is CASSLEVVGTEAFF. The CDR3 DNA reads TGTGCCAGCAGCTTAGAGGTTGTCGGCACTGAAGCTTTCTTT. Together with reference TRBV11-1 and TRBJ1-1, the CDR3 gives the full variable domain: EAEVAQSPRYKITEKSQAVAFWCDPISGHATLYWYRQILGQGPELLVQFQDESVVDDSQLPKDRFSAERLKGVDSTLKIQPAELGDSAMYLCASSLEVVGTEAFFGQGTRLTVV.

A few counts support this clonotype. The chain recombines TRBV12-3 or TRBV12-4 with TRBJ1-1; D is undetermined. The CDR3 sequence is 12 residues long. Trimming left V 2 bases short and J 3 bases short, with 4 bases between. CDR3 amino acids: CASSLKDTEAFF. CDR3 sequence (DNA): TGTGCCAGCAGTTTAAAGGACACTGAAGCTTTCTTT.

This clonotype is labeled as medium-sized (0.01 to 0.1%). The chain employs TRBV3-1 and TRBJ2-7, with D perhaps TRBD1 (5 bases). This CDR3 spans 14 amino acids. Germline CDR1 reads LGHDT; CDR2 reads YNNKEL (reference sequence). Trimming took 0 bases from V and 0 from J, leaving 6 bases between them. The CDR3 loop reads CASSQEGASYEQYF. Here the CDR3 DNA reads TGTGCCAGCAGCCAAGAAGGGGCCTCCTACGAGCAGTACTTC.

This clonotype came up many times. The chain employs TRBV3-1 and TRBJ2-4, with TRBD2 as a possible D gene (6 bases). The CDR3 consists of 15 residues. Germline-derived CDR1 and CDR2 are LGHDT and YNNKEL (reference sequence). Between the trimmed V and J ends, which lost 4 bases and 5 bases, there was a span of 15 bases. In DNA form, the CDR3 reads TGTGCCAGCAGCCCATCCACGAGGGAGGAAAACATTCAGTACTTC. This gives the protein CASSPSTREENIQYF.

By its share, this clonotype is medium-sized (0.01 to 0.1%). J is TRBJ1-1 and V is TRBV4-3, with TRBD1 matching over 7 bases. The V and J ends lost 3 bases and 6 bases, in that order; junction bases with no gene match: 10. The CDR3 covers 15 residues. From germline, CDR1 is LGHNA and CDR2 YSLEER. The CDR3 here is CASSQGPGTVPEAFF. CDR3 in DNA: TGCGCCAGCAGCCAGGGCCCCGGGACAGTCCCTGAAGCTTTCTTT.

The chain is built from TRBV24-1 and TRBJ1-2; no clear D. The CDR3 length is 11 residues. Germline CDR1 KGHDR, CDR2 SFDVKD. V was trimmed by 6 bases and J by 10 bases, leaving 11 bases between them. CDR3 residues: CATSLGNDYTF. CDR3 bases: TGTGCCACCAGTCTGGGGAACGACTACACCTTC.

This clonotype has at least ten counts. V is TRBV30 and J is TRBJ1-1; 7 bases are a match to TRBD1. V lost 5 bases and J lost 1; bases outside the gene matches: 10. The CDR3 spans 15 residues. The germline CDR1 and CDR2 sequences are GTSNPN and SVGIG (reference sequence). CDR3 nucleotides: TGTGCCTGGTTATTGACAGGGTGGGCGAACACTGAAGCTTTCTTT. This translates into CAWLLTGWANTEAFF.

This clonotype has ten or more counts. V is TRBV7-9 and J is TRBJ2-1; D gene uncertain. Per the germline V gene, CDR1 is SEHNR and CDR2 is FQNEAQ (reference sequence). The CDR3 totals 12 residues. Trimming removed 1 base at V and 5 bases at J, with 3 bases between. The CDR3 loop reads CASSLGDNEQFF. The CDR3 DNA sequence: TGTGCCAGCAGCTTAGGAGACAATGAGCAGTTCTTC.

This clonotype is medium-sized (0.01 to 0.1%) within its sample. The chain recombines TRBV7-2 with TRBJ2-7; the D gene is possibly TRBD1 (5 bases). Looked up from germline, CDR1 is SGHTA and CDR2 is FQGNSA. The germline V and J ends were trimmed by 0 bases and 3 bases, with 9 bases remaining between them. The CDR3 extends over 14 amino acids. CDR3 nucleotides: TGTGCCAGCAGCTTAGCCAGGGTCGGCTACGAGCAGTACTTC. As protein: CASSLARVGYEQYF.

This clonotype was picked up a small number of times. V usage is TRBV7-8 and J usage is TRBJ2-1; D is unresolved. The CDR3 is made up of 11 amino acids. The V and J ends lost 2 bases and 9 bases respectively, with 5 bases between them. Germline loops: CDR1 SGHVS, CDR2 FQNEAQ. CDR3: CASSLSREQFF. CDR3 DNA: TGTGCCAGCAGCTTATCGCGTGAGCAGTTCTTC.

This clonotype was detected ten times or more. The chain uses TRBV6-5 and TRBJ2-3; possibly TRBD1 for D (6 bases). The V gene lost 2 bases and the J gene lost 0 bases, with 9 bases spanning the gap. This CDR3 region has 15 residues. Germline assignment: CDR1 MNHEY and CDR2 SVGAGI. CDR3 sequence reads: CASSYLGGSTDTQYF. CDR3 sequence (DNA): TGTGCCAGCAGTTACCTAGGGGGTAGCACAGATACGCAGTATTTT.

The rearrangement links TRBV7-2 to TRBJ2-7; D may correspond to TRBD1 or TRBD2 (5 bases each). CDR1 is SGHTA, CDR2 FQGNSA, per germline. CDR3 length: 16 residues. V gave up 5 bases and J gave up 5 bases, with 22 bases separating them. The CDR3 nucleotides are TGTGCCAGCAGCCCAATTCCGGGACCCAGGGTCCACGAGCAGTACTTC. Protein: CASSPIPGPRVHEQYF.